The 24 T cell receptor beta chains below all came from one sample that was sequenced in a study of T cell changes during pregnancy in multiple sclerosis. Only in-frame clones appear in the TCRdb table, and some are missing; sequencing was by immunoSEQ multiplex PCR. Of just over 80,000 clones listed, 90% to 95% are singletons. Sequencing used peripheral blood, obtained in the second trimester of pregnancy. The receptors shown here come from a female donor with multiple sclerosis, enrolled in a pregnancy study.

The J gene is TRBJ2-2, the V gene TRBV5-4, with D perhaps matching TRBD2 (5 bases). Trimming removed 2 bases at V and 4 bases at J, with 24 bases between. The CDR3 totals 19 residues. Germline-derived CDR1 and CDR2 are SGHNT and YYREEE (reference sequence). The CDR3 DNA follows: TGTGCCAGCAGCTTAAGGCCCCCTGGACTCGCCGAAAGCACCGGGGAGCTGTTTTTT. Its protein is CASSLRPPGLAESTGELFF.

The gene calls are TRBV10-3 and TRBJ2-7; 10 bases agree with TRBD1. The CDR3 is made up of 15 amino acids. From germline, CDR1 is ENHRY and CDR2 SYGVKD. J lost 2 bases, V lost 5 bases, and 6 bases had no gene match. DNA for the CDR3: TGTGCCATCAGTTCCCCCGGGACAGGGGCCTACGAGCAGTACTTC. As protein: CAISSPGTGAYEQYF.

This chain connects TRBV6-7 to TRBJ2-3; D remains unclear. TRBV6-7 is an ORF, with its function uncertain. The CDR3 contains 13 residues. V dropped 2 bases and J dropped 9 bases, with 12 bases sitting between them. CDR3 bases: TGTGCCAGCAGTTACGTGAGCTCCCTCACGCAGTATTTT. Residues: CASSYVSSLTQYF.

This chain joins TRBV7-6 and TRBJ2-2; a possible D gene is TRBD1 (5 bases). The germline CDR1 and CDR2 sequences are SGHVS and FNYEAQ. V was cut by 3 bases and J by 6 bases, with 20 bases left in between. This CDR3 has 17 residues. CDR3 amino acids: CASSLSLWGRVSGELFF. The DNA of the CDR3 is TGTGCCAGCAGCTTGAGTCTATGGGGCAGGGTATCCGGGGAGCTGTTTTTT.

This chain joins TRBV6-1 and TRBJ1-2; TRBD1 matches at 8 bases. The CDR3 consists of 13 residues. Germline CDR1 and CDR2: MNHNS and SASEGT. V shed 6 bases, J shed 8 bases, and the junction held 8 bases outside the gene matches. The CDR3 nucleotides are TGTGCCAGCAGATCGGACAGGGCTCGGGGCTACACCTTC. It yields the protein CASRSDRARGYTF.

The J gene is TRBJ2-7, the V gene TRBV27; TRBD2 matches at 12 bases. Germline lookup yields CDR1 MNHEY and CDR2 SMNVEV (reference sequence). The CDR3 contains 14 residues. The ends lost 5 bases at V and 3 bases at J; junction bases unmatched: 2. The CDR3 loop is CASSRTSGDYEQYF. In DNA form, the CDR3 reads TGTGCCAGCAGTCGGACTAGCGGGGACTACGAGCAGTACTTC.

V gene TRBV10-3 combines with J gene TRBJ1-1, with a weak D call TRBD1 (5 bases). V gave up 6 bases and J gave up 0 bases, with 14 bases separating them. CDR1 ENHRY and CDR2 SYGVKD come from the germline V gene. The CDR3 is made up of 15 amino acids. The CDR3: CAIRVNTGLNTEAFF. CDR3 DNA sequence: TGTGCCATCAGGGTGAATACAGGTCTGAACACTGAAGCTTTCTTT.

This chain joins TRBV5-8 and TRBJ2-3, with D uncertain. Germline CDR1 and CDR2: SGHTS and YDEGEE. V gave up 1 base and J gave up 3 bases, with 6 bases separating them. The CDR3 extends over 13 amino acids. In DNA form, the CDR3 reads TGTGCCAGCAGCTTGCGAACTACAGATACGCAGTATTTT. Residues: CASSLRTTDTQYF.

The gene calls are TRBV10-3 and TRBJ2-7; D may be TRBD1 (5 bases). The ends were cut back, 4 bases at V and 3 bases at J, with 10 bases in the middle. Germline V lookup: CDR1 ENHRY, CDR2 SYGVKD. The CDR3 totals 13 residues. The CDR3 nucleotides are TGTGCCATCAGTGCAGGGAATCACTACGAGCAGTACTTC. Amino acids: CAISAGNHYEQYF.

The chain joins TRBV19 to TRBJ1-2, with 7 bases fitting TRBD1. V was clipped by 3 bases and J by 8 bases; unmatched bases: 12. The germline CDR1 and CDR2 sequences are LNHDA and SQIVND (reference sequence). CDR3 length: 15 amino acids. This chain's CDR3 is CASSITGQVSWGYTF. The DNA for the CDR3 is TGTGCCAGTAGTATCACCGGACAGGTTTCGTGGGGCTACACCTTC. The entire variable domain, with the rest obtained from reference TRBV19 and TRBJ1-2, is as follows: DGGITQSPKYLFRKEGQNVTLSCEQNLNHDAMYWYRQDPGQGLRLIYYSQIVNDFQKGDIAEGYSVSREKKESFPLTVTSAQKNPTAFYLCASSITGQVSWGYTFGSGTRLTVV.

The genes are TRBV5-1 and TRBJ2-1; maybe TRBD1 (5 bases). Per germline, CDR1 SGHRS and CDR2 YFSETQ. Trimming cost V 1 base and J 10 bases, with 18 bases left between them. The CDR3 has 15 amino acids. Here the CDR3 DNA reads TGCGCCAGCAGCTTGTTATCGTTGGGGCAGGCCGAGCAGTTCTTC. This encodes CASSLLSLGQAEQFF.

This chain joins TRBV5-1 and TRBJ1-4, with D possibly TRBD1 on 6 matching bases. V was cut by 5 bases and J by 8 bases, with 13 bases left in between. This CDR3 region has 13 residues. From germline, CDR1 is SGHRS and CDR2 YFSETQ. The CDR3 DNA follows: TGCGCCAGCAGTCTGGGGGCAGGGGAAAAACTGTTTTTT. Its protein product is CASSLGAGEKLFF.

The rearrangement joins TRBV19 to TRBJ2-7; 8 positions match TRBD2. This CDR3 is built from 15 residues. V shed 1 base and J 4 bases; nucleotides not matched to a gene: 6. The V gene's germline CDR1 is LNHDA and CDR2 SQIVND (reference sequence). The CDR3 bases are TGTGCCAGTAGTATAGGCAGCGGGAGTCAGTACGAGCAGTACTTC. Translation gives CASSIGSGSQYEQYF.

The rearrangement joins TRBV7-7 to TRBJ2-5; 7 bases match TRBD2. CDR3 length equals 15 residues. V shed 5 bases and J 5 bases; nucleotides not matched to a gene: 11. In germline, CDR1 is SSHAT, CDR2 FNYEAQ (reference sequence). CDR3 sequence (DNA): TGTGCCAGCAGCCGTGCTGGCGGGAGACTTGAGACCCAGTACTTC. Protein: CASSRAGGRLETQYF.

The J gene is TRBJ2-5, the V gene TRBV7-7; 8 nucleotides match TRBD2. J was trimmed by 1 base and V by 5 bases; bases with no gene match: 3. CDR3 length: 14 residues. CDR1 and CDR2 (germline): SSHAT, FNYEAQ (reference sequence). CDR3 residues: CASSRGGVQETQYF. CDR3 DNA sequence: TGTGCCAGCAGCCGGGGGGGCGTCCAAGAGACCCAGTACTTC.

The CDR3 DNA sequence: TGTGCCAGCAGCTACGGCCGCCGTGGGAGCCCACCCTACAATGAGCAGTTCTTC. Translating it yields CASSYGRRGSPPYNEQFF. The chain couples TRBV11-2 to TRBJ2-1; perhaps TRBD2 as D (5 bases). V shed 4 bases and J shed 2 bases, with 21 bases lying between them. The CDR3 covers 18 residues. CDR1 is SGHAT and CDR2 is FQNNGV in the germline V gene.

The rearrangement uses TRBV5-4 and TRBJ2-2; 9 bases match TRBD1. V lost 5 bases, J lost 0 bases, and 2 bases stayed unmatched. The germline CDR1 and CDR2 sequences are SGHNT and YYREEE (reference sequence). The length of the CDR3 is 15 residues. DNA for the CDR3: TGTGCCAGCAGACGGACAGGGGCGAACACCGGGGAGCTGTTTTTT. Translating gives CASRRTGANTGELFF.

This sequence joins TRBV27 and TRBJ2-7, with a possible D match to TRBD1 (5 bases). The V end lost 6 bases, the J end lost 5 bases, and 23 bases lay between the germline ends. Germline values: CDR1 MNHEY, CDR2 SMNVEV (reference sequence). This CDR3 contains 16 residues. The CDR3 DNA reads TGTGCCAGCAGCCCCATTATGGCCAGGGCTACTGACGAGCAGTACTTC. It codes for CASSPIMARATDEQYF.

This chain connects TRBV7-7 to TRBJ2-2, with 10 nucleotides matching TRBD2. Germline CDR1 and CDR2: SSHAT and FNYEAQ (reference sequence). V shed 3 bases, J shed 5 bases, and the junction held 3 bases outside the gene matches. The CDR3 covers 15 residues. CDR3 sequence: CASSFELAGTGELFF. In nucleotides, the CDR3 is TGTGCCAGCAGCTTCGAACTAGCGGGAACCGGGGAGCTGTTTTTT.

In nucleotides, the CDR3 is TGTGCCAGTACGCTGACTAGCGGATCTCCCTACAATGAGCAGTTCTTC. It yields the protein CASTLTSGSPYNEQFF. The genes are TRBV19 and TRBJ2-1, with TRBD2 matching over 9 bases. The CDR3 sequence is 16 residues long. With 7 bases clipped from V and 2 bases from J, the junction kept 9 bases outside the gene matches. Per germline, CDR1 LNHDA and CDR2 SQIVND (reference sequence).

This clone was picked up one time. The chain has TRBV9 and TRBJ2-2, with TRBD2 matching 8 bases. Per the germline V gene, CDR1 is SGDLS and CDR2 is YYNGEE. V was pared by 3 bases and J by 3 bases, with 1 base of the junction left unmatched. This CDR3 is 14 amino acids long. CDR3 in amino acids: CASSALADTGELFF. The CDR3 DNA reads TGTGCCAGCAGCGCACTAGCGGACACCGGGGAGCTGTTTTTT. Based on the CDR3 plus reference TRBV9 and TRBJ2-2, the full variable domain is DSGVTQTPKHLITATGQRVTLRCSPRSGDLSVYWYQQSLDQGLQFLIQYYNGEERAKGNILERFSAQQFPDLHSELNLSSLELGDSALYFCASSALADTGELFFGEGSRLTVL.

This chain uses TRBV18 with TRBJ1-1; D might be TRBD1 (6 bases). The ends were cut back, 5 bases at V and 8 bases at J, with 9 bases in the middle. The CDR3 has 11 residues. Germline CDR1 and CDR2: KGHSH and LQKENI. CDR3 nucleotide sequence: TGTGCCAGCTCAGCTACAGGGGAAGCTTTCTTT. It is translated as CASSATGEAFF.

The rearrangement joins TRBV18 to TRBJ2-7, with D possibly TRBD1 on 5 matching bases. The CDR3 consists of 14 residues. V lost 2 bases and J 0 bases, leaving 8 bases between the germline ends. Germline CDR1 reads KGHSH; CDR2 reads LQKENI. CDR3 region: CASSPMDNSYEQYF. DNA of the CDR3: TGTGCCAGCTCACCAATGGACAACTCCTACGAGCAGTACTTC. Drawing the rest from reference TRBV18 and TRBJ2-7, the complete variable domain is NAGVMQNPRHLVRRRGQEARLRCSPMKGHSHVYWYRQLPEEGLKFMVYLQKENIIDESGMPKERFSAEFPKEGPSILRIQQVVRGDSAAYFCASSPMDNSYEQYFGPGTRLTVT.

The V gene is TRBV11-3, the J gene TRBJ2-1; D perhaps matches TRBD1 (5 bases). Looked up from germline, CDR1 is SGHNT and CDR2 is YENEEA. The CDR3 runs 14 residues. V shed 4 bases and J shed 7 bases, with 14 bases lying between them. The CDR3 protein is CASSSLPRENEQFF. CDR3 nucleotides: TGTGCCAGCAGCTCCCTCCCCAGGGAAAATGAGCAGTTCTTC.